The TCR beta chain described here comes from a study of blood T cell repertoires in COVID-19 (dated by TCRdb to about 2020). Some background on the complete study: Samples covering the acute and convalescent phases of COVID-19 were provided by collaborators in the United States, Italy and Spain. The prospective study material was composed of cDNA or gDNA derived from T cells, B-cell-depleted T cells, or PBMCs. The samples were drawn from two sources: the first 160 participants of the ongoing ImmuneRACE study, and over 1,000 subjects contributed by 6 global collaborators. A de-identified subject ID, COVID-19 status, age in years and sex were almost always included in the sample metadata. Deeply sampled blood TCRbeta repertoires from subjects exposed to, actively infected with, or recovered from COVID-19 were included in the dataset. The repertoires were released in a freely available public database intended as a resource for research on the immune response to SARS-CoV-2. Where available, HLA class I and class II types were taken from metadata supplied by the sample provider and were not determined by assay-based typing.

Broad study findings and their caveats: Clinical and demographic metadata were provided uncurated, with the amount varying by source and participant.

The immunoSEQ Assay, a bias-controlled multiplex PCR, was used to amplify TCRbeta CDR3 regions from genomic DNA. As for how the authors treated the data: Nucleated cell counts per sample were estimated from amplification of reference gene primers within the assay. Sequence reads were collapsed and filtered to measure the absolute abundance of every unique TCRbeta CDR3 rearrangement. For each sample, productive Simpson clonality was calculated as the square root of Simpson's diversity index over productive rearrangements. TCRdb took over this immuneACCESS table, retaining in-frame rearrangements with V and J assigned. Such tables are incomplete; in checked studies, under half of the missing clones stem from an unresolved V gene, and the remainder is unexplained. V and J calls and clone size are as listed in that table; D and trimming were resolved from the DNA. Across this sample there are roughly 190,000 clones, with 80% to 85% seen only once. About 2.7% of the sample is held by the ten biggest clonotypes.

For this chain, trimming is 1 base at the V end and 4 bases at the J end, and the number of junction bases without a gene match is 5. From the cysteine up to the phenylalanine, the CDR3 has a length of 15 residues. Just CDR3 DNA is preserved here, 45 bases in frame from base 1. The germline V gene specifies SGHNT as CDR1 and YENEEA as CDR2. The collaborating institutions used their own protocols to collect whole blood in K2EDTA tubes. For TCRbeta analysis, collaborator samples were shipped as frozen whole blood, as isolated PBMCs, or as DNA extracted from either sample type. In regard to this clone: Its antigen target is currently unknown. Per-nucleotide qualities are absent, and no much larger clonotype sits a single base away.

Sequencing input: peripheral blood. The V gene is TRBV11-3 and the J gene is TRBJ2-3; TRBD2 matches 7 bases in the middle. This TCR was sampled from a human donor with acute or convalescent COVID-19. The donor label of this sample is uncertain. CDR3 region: CASSLGGSRSDTQYF. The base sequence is TGTGCCAGCAGCTTAGGCGGGAGTCGGTCAGATACGCAGTATTTT.